This T cell receptor beta chain was found in a study of control samples from healthy donors and cancer patients. Trimming took off 0 bases at V and 4 bases at J, with 13 bases between the two ends. CDR3 length: 15 amino acids. Germline V lookup: CDR1 SGHKS, CDR2 YYEKEE (reference sequence). The table came from immunoSEQ multiplex PCR; TCRdb's copy has only in-frame clones and leaves some out. The sample yields roughly 150,000 clones, 88% seen once. The chain combines TRBV5-5 with TRBJ1-1; weak D call: TRBD1 (6 bases). Sequenced sample: blood. The receptor was isolated from a man between 18 and 29 years old in good health. The CDR3 here is CASSLARQGSTEAFF. The CDR3 nucleotides are TGTGCCAGCAGCTTGGCTCGCCAGGGGAGCACTGAAGCTTTCTTT.